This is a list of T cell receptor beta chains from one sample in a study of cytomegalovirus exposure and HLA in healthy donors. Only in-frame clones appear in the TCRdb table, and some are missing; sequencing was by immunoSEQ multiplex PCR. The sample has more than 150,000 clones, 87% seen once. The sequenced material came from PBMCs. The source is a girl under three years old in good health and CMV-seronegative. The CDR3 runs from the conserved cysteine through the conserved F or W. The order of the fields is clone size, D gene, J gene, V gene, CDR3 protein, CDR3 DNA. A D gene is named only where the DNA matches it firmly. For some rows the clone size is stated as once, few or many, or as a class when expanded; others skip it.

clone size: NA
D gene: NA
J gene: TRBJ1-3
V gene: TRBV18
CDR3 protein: CASSLTTIRSGNTIYF
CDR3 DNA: TGTGCCAGCTCACTAACGACAATCCGCTCTGGAAACACCATATATTTT

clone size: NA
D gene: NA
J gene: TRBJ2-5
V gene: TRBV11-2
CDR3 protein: CASSSSPGETQYF
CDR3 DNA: TGTGCCAGCAGCTCCTCTCCAGGGGAGACCCAGTACTTC

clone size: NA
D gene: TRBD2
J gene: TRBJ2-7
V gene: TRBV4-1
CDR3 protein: CASSLTSDYEQYF
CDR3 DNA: TGCGCCAGCAGCCTAACTAGCGATTACGAGCAGTACTTC

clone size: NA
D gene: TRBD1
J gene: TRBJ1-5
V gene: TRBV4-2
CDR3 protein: CASSQAGRGSNQPQHF
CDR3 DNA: TGTGCCAGCAGCCAAGCTGGCAGGGGGAGCAATCAGCCCCAGCATTTT

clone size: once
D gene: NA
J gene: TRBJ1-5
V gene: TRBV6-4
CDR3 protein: CASNLAMFNQPQHF
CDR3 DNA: TGTGCCAGCAACCTTGCGATGTTCAATCAGCCCCAGCATTTT

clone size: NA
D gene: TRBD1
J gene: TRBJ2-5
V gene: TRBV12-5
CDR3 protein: CASGHVLDRGVETQYF
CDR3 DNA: TGTGCTAGTGGTCACGTCTTGGACAGGGGAGTCGAGACCCAGTACTTC

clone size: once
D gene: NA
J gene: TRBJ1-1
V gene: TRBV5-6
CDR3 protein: CASSLVGGRADTEAFF
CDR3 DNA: TGTGCCAGCAGCTTGGTGGGGGGGCGCGCGGACACTGAAGCTTTCTTT

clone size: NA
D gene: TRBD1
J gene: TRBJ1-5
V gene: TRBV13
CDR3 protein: CASSLGPRGSNQPQHF
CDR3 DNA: TGTGCCAGCAGCTTAGGCCCCAGGGGGAGCAATCAGCCCCAGCATTTT

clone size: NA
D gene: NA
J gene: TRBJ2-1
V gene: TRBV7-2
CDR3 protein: CASSLGSGDGRSYNEQFF
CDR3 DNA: TGTGCCAGCAGCTTAGGCTCGGGGGACGGCCGCTCCTACAATGAGCAGTTCTTC

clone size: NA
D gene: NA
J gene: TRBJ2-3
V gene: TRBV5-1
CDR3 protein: CASSPSGAPSTDTQYF
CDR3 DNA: TGCGCCAGCAGCCCCTCGGGAGCCCCTAGCACAGATACGCAGTATTTT

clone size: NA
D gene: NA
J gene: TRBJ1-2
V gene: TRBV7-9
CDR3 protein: CASSLNRDGYTF
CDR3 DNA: TGTGCCAGCAGCTTAAACAGAGATGGCTACACCTTC

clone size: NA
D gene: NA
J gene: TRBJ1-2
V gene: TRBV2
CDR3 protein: CASSEGGGLLRYTF
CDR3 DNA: TGTGCCAGCAGTGAAGGTGGCGGGCTGCTACGCTACACCTTC

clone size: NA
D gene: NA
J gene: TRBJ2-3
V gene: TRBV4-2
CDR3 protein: CASSQDRAGSTDTQYF
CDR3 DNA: TGTGCCAGCAGCCAAGATAGAGCAGGGAGCACAGATACGCAGTATTTT

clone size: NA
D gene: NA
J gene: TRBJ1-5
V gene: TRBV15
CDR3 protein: CATSRDTLPQHF
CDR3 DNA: TGTGCCACCAGCAGAGATACTCTGCCCCAGCATTTT

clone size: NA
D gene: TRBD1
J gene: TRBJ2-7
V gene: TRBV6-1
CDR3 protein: CASLDRARYEQYF
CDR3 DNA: TGTGCCAGCTTGGACAGGGCGAGGTACGAGCAGTACTTC

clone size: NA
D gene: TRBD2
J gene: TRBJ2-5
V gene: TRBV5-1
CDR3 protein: CASSAGLADETQYF
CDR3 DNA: TGCGCCAGCAGCGCGGGACTAGCGGATGAGACCCAGTACTTC

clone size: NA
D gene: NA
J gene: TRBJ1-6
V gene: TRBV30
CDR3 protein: CAWSGLSAGYNSPLHF
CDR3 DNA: TGTGCCTGGAGTGGCCTTTCGGCAGGTTATAATTCACCCCTCCACTTT

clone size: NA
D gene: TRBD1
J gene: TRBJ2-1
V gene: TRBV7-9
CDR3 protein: CASSHLGDRGWDNEQFF
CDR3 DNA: TGTGCCAGCAGCCACCTGGGGGACAGGGGATGGGACAATGAGCAGTTCTTC

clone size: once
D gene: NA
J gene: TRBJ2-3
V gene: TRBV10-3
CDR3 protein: CAISGAGPDTQYF
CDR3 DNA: TGTGCCATCAGTGGGGCGGGGCCCGATACGCAGTATTTT

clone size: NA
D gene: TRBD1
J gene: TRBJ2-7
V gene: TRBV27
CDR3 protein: CASSTPGTGRYEQYF
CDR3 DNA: TGTGCCAGCAGTACCCCCGGGACAGGACGCTACGAGCAGTACTTC

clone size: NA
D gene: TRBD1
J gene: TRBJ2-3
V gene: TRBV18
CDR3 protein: CASASGGPTDTQYF
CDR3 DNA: TGTGCCAGCGCGTCAGGGGGTCCCACAGATACGCAGTATTTT

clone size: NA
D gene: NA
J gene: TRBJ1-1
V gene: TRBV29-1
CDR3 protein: CSVTGNTEAFF
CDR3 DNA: TGCAGCGTTACGGGGAACACTGAAGCTTTCTTT

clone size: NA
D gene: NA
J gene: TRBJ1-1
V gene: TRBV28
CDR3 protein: CASSLVGGVTEAFF
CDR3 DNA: TGTGCCAGCAGTTTAGTGGGAGGGGTCACTGAAGCTTTCTTT

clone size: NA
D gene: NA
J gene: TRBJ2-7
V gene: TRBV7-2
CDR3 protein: CASSQAFGYYEQYF
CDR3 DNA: TGTGCCAGCAGTCAGGCATTCGGATACTACGAGCAGTACTTC

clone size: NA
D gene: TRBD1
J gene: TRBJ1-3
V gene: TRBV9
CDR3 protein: CASSTRDRLNSGNTIYF
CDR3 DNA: TGTGCCAGCAGCACCCGGGACAGACTGAACTCTGGAAACACCATATATTTT

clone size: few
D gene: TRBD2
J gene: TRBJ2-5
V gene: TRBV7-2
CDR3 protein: CASSLQRGETQYF
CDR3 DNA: TGTGCCAGCAGCTTACAGCGGGGGGAGACCCAGTACTTC

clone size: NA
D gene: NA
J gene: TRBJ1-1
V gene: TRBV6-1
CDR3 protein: CASSERGTNTEAFF
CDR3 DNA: TGTGCCAGCAGTGAGCGGGGTACTAACACTGAAGCTTTCTTT

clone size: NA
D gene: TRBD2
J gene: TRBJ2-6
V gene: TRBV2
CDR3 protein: CASSDNWLAGASSGANVLTF
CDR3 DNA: TGTGCCAGCAGTGATAATTGGCTAGCGGGGGCTAGCTCTGGGGCCAACGTCCTGACTTTC

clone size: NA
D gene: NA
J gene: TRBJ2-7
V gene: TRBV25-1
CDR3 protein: CARSLDKDYEQYF
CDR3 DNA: TGTGCCAGGTCGTTGGACAAAGACTACGAGCAGTACTTC

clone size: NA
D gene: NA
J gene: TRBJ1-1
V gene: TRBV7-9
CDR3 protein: CASSSDRGRLNTEAFF
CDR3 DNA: TGTGCCAGCAGCTCGGACAGAGGTCGCCTGAACACTGAAGCTTTCTTT

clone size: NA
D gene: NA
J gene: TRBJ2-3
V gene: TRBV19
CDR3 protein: CASSTGLTTDTQYF
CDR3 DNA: TGTGCCAGTAGTACCGGACTGACCACAGATACGCAGTATTTT

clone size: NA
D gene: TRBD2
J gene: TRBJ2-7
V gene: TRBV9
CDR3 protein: CASSETLAGGPYEQYF
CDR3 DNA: TGTGCCAGCAGCGAGACCTTAGCGGGAGGGCCCTACGAGCAGTACTTC

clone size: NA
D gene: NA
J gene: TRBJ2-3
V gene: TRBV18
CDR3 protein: CASSPRQGTDTQYF
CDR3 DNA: TGTGCCAGCTCACCCCGGCAGGGCACAGATACGCAGTATTTT

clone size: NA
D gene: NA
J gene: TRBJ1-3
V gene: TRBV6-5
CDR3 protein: CASSYFTPSSGNTIYF
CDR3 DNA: TGTGCCAGCAGTTACTTTACTCCGAGCTCTGGAAACACCATATATTTT

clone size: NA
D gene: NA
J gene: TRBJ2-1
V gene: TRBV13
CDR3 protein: CASSRTYNEQFF
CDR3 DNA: TGTGCCAGCAGCCGTACCTACAATGAGCAGTTCTTC

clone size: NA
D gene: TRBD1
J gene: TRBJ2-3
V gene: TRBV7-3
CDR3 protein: CASSLIPGQGLGTDTQYF
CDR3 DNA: TGTGCCAGCAGCTTAATTCCGGGACAGGGGCTGGGCACAGATACGCAGTATTTT

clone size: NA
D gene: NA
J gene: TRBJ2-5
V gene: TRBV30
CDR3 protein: CAWRALGGQETQYF
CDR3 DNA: TGCGCCTGGAGGGCGTTAGGGGGCCAAGAGACCCAGTACTTC

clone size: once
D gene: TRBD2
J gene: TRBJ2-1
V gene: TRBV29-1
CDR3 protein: CSVDPGLAGVIGPYNEQFF
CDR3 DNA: TGCAGCGTTGATCCGGGACTAGCGGGAGTTATAGGGCCTTACAATGAGCAGTTCTTC

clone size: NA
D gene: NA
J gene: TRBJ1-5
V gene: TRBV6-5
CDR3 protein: CASRRTVESNQPQHF
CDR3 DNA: TGTGCCTCCAGAAGGACAGTGGAAAGTAATCAGCCCCAGCATTTT

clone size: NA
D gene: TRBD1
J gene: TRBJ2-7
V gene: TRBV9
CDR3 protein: CASSSGQGAYEQYF
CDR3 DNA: TGTGCCAGCAGCTCAGGACAGGGGGCCTACGAGCAGTACTTC

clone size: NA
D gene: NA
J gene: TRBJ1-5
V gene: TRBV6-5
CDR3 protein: CASSVGLSQPQHF
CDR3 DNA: TGTGCCAGCAGTGTCGGACTCAGTCAGCCCCAGCATTTT

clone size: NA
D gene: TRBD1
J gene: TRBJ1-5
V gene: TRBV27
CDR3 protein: CASSSKPPGQGRMQPQHF
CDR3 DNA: TGTGCCAGCAGTTCTAAACCGCCGGGACAGGGGAGGATGCAGCCCCAGCATTTT

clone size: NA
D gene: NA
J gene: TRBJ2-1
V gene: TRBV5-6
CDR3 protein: CASSFSSFRGEQFF
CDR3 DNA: TGTGCCAGCAGCTTTTCTTCTTTCAGGGGTGAGCAGTTCTTC

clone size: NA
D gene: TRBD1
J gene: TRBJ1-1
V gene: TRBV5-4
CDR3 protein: CASSWETGRNTEAFF
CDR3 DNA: TGTGCCAGCAGCTGGGAGACAGGGAGGAACACTGAAGCTTTCTTT

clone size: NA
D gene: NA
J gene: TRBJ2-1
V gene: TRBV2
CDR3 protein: CASNPRSGESEQFF
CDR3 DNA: TGTGCCAGCAATCCTCGTAGCGGTGAGAGTGAGCAGTTCTTC

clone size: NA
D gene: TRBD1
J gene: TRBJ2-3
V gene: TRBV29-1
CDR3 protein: CSVTGKYTDTQYF
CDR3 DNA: TGCAGCGTGACAGGGAAGTACACAGATACGCAGTATTTT

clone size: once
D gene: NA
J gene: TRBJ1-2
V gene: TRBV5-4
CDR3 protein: CASSATLGRGYTF
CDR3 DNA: TGTGCCAGCAGCGCAACACTGGGGCGTGGCTACACCTTC

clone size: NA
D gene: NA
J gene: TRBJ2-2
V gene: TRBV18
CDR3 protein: CASSALRDSNTGELFF
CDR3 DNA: TGTGCCAGCTCAGCCCTGCGGGACTCGAACACCGGGGAGCTGTTTTTT

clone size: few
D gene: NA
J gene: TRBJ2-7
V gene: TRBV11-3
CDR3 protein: CASSLCPERGSHF
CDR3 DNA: TGTGCCAGCAGCTTATGCCCCGAAAGGGGCTCGCACTTC

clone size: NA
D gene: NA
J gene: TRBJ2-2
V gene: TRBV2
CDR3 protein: CASSGRTVAGELFF
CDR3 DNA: TGTGCCAGCAGCGGCAGGACAGTTGCCGGGGAGCTGTTTTTT

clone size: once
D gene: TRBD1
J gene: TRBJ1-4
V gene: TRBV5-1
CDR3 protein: CASSSSRGEEKLFF
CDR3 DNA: TGCGCCAGCAGCTCGAGCAGGGGGGAAGAAAAACTGTTTTTT

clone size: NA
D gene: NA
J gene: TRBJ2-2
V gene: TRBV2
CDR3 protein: CASSGQVGTGELFF
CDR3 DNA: TGTGCCAGCAGTGGGCAGGTCGGCACCGGGGAGCTGTTTTTT

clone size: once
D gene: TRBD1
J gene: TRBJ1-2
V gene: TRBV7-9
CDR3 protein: CASSGSDRGFPYGYTF
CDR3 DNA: TGTGCCAGCAGCGGCAGTGACAGGGGTTTTCCCTATGGCTACACCTTC

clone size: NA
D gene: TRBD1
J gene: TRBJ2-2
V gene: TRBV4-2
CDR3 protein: CASSLRDREWDTGELFF
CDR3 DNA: TGTGCCAGCAGCCTCCGGGACAGGGAATGGGACACCGGGGAGCTGTTTTTT

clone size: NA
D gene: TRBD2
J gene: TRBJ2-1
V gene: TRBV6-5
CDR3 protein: CASKLGLEQFF
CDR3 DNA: TGTGCCAGCAAATTGGGACTAGAGCAGTTCTTC

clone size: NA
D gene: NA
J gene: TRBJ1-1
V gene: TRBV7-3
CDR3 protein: CASSLSRDTEAFF
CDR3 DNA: TGTGCCAGCAGCTTATCCAGGGACACTGAAGCTTTCTTT

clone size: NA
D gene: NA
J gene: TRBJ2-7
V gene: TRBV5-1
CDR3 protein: CASSSRGDEQYF
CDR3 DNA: TGCGCCAGCAGCTCCAGGGGCGACGAGCAGTACTTC

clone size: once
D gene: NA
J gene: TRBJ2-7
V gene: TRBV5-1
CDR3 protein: CASSLAMAGISYEQYF
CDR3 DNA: TGCGCCAGCAGCTTGGCCATGGCGGGGATCTCCTACGAGCAGTACTTC

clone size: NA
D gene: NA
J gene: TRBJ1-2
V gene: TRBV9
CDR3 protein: CASSVAGGSYGYTF
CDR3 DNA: TGTGCCAGCAGCGTAGCGGGGGGCTCCTATGGCTACACCTTC